Following are 10 T cell receptor beta chains from one sample sequenced in a study of shared T cell receptors in the human thymus. Assay: immunoSEQ multiplex PCR; the TCRdb copy retains only in-frame clones and omits some. This sample has fewer than 700,000 clones; roughly 88% occur once, and the top ten carry approximately 0.01%. This sample was shared with a second study, whose subject was human thymus T cells.

Sequenced: thymocytes. Every receptor here comes from a boy under two years old with a congenital heart defect.

The chain recombines TRBV25-1 with TRBJ2-3; TRBD1 matches at 7 bases. The CDR3 extends over 13 amino acids. In germline, CDR1 is MGHDK, CDR2 SYGVNS. Trimming at V came to 6 bases and at J to 3 bases, leaving 3 bases not matched to a gene. In nucleotides, the CDR3 is TGTGCCAGCAGGCGGACAGGTACAGATACGCAGTATTTT. Its translation is CASRRTGTDTQYF. The complete variable domain, with remaining parts taken from reference TRBV25-1 and TRBJ2-3, reads EADIYQTPRYLVIGTGKKITLECSQTMGHDKMYWYQQDPGMELHLIHYSYGVNSTEKGDLSSESTVSRIRTEHFPLTLESARPSHTSQYLCASRRTGTDTQYFGPGTRLTVL.

This clone was detected only a few times. The chain recombines TRBV6-5 with TRBJ2-7, with TRBD1 matching 9 bases. There are 15 residues in the CDR3. Germline assignment: CDR1 MNHEY and CDR2 SVGAGI. Trimming took 4 bases from V and 5 from J; bases not matched to a gene: 9. Written as DNA, the CDR3 is TGTGCCAGCAGTTTACGACAGGGGGAGAAACACGAGCAGTACTTC. Translation: CASSLRQGEKHEQYF.

The V gene is TRBV4-2, the J gene TRBJ2-7, with D possibly matching TRBD1 (6 bases). Looked up from germline, CDR1 is LGHNA and CDR2 is YNFKEQ. Trimming removed 0 bases at V and 5 bases at J, with 26 bases between. The CDR3 has 19 amino acids. The CDR3 is CASSQERTARGSPSDEQYF. In DNA form, the CDR3 reads TGTGCCAGCAGCCAAGAACGGACAGCAAGAGGGTCCCCTTCCGACGAGCAGTACTTC.

V and J are TRBV5-1 and TRBJ1-1, with 7 bases lining up with TRBD1. This CDR3 is built from 15 residues. Trimming removed 4 bases from V and 2 bases from J; junction bases left unmatched: 8. Germline CDR1 reads SGHRS; CDR2 reads YFSETQ. The CDR3 DNA reads TGCGCCAGCAGCCCCGAAGGGGGCGGAAACACTGAAGCTTTCTTT. This gives the protein CASSPEGGGNTEAFF. Drawing the rest from reference TRBV5-1 and TRBJ1-1, the complete variable domain is KAGVTQTPRYLIKTRGQQVTLSCSPISGHRSVSWYQQTPGQGLQFLFEYFSETQRNKGNFPGRFSGRQFSNSRSEMNVSTLELGDSALYLCASSPEGGGNTEAFFGQGTRLTVV.

The rearrangement uses TRBV5-5 and TRBJ2-5, with TRBD2 matching over 11 bases. CDR1 and CDR2 (germline): SGHKS, YYEKEE (reference sequence). This CDR3 is built from 17 residues. V shed 4 bases and J 4 bases; nucleotides not matched to a gene: 12. The CDR3 DNA is TGTGCCAGCAGCCCGGTTTCTAGCGGGAGGTGGGGAGAGACCCAGTACTTC. It translates to CASSPVSSGRWGETQYF. The variable domain in full, completed from reference TRBV5-5 and TRBJ2-5, reads DAGVTQSPTHLIKTRGQQVTLRCSPISGHKSVSWYQQVLGQGPQFIFQYYEKEERGRGNFPDRFSARQFPNYSSELNVNALLLGDSALYLCASSPVSSGRWGETQYFGPGTRLLVL.

The J gene is TRBJ2-3, the V gene TRBV29-1; tentatively, D is TRBD2 (6 bases). The germline gives CDR1 SQVTM, CDR2 ANQGSEA. The CDR3 totals 17 residues. Trimming pared 0 bases from V and 4 bases from J, leaving 20 bases between. CDR3 protein: CSVEELGGTRFADTQYF. The CDR3 DNA reads as TGCAGCGTTGAAGAACTGGGCGGGACCCGTTTTGCAGATACGCAGTATTTT.

This clone was detected only once. DNA for the CDR3: TGTGCCAGCAGCGTTAACCTATTCCGGAACACTGAAGCTTTCTTT. Residues: CASSVNLFRNTEAFF. The genes are TRBV7-2 and TRBJ1-1; D is uncertain. V lost 5 bases and J 1 base, leaving 14 bases between the germline ends. Germline lookup yields CDR1 SGHTA and CDR2 FQGNSA. There are 15 residues in the CDR3.

This chain connects TRBV11-3 to TRBJ2-2, with 9 bases lining up with TRBD1. This CDR3 region has 15 residues. Trimming took 4 bases from V and 6 from J; bases not matched to a gene: 6. In germline, CDR1 is SGHNT, CDR2 YENEEA. This chain's CDR3 is CASSCRQGEAGELFF. The CDR3 bases are TGTGCCAGCAGCTGTCGACAGGGGGAGGCCGGGGAGCTGTTTTTT.

This sequence joins TRBV5-1 and TRBJ2-1; TRBD1 aligns across 10 bases. The germline V gene encodes CDR1 SGHRS and CDR2 YFSETQ. V was pared by 4 bases and J by 4 bases, with 5 bases of the junction left unmatched. The CDR3 consists of 15 residues. The CDR3 is CASSRQGAIYNEQFF. Here the CDR3 DNA reads TGCGCCAGCAGCCGACAGGGGGCCATTTACAATGAGCAGTTCTTC.

The chain has TRBV10-3 and TRBJ2-7, with 7 bases lining up with TRBD1. CDR3 length: 13 amino acids. Germline V gives CDR1 ENHRY, CDR2 SYGVKD. Trimming at V came to 4 bases and at J to 3 bases, leaving 3 bases not matched to a gene. CDR3 sequence: CAISGRDSYEQYF. Written as DNA, the CDR3 is TGTGCCATCAGTGGTCGGGACAGCTACGAGCAGTACTTC.